This T cell receptor (beta chain) is drawn from a study of control samples from healthy donors and cancer patients. TCRdb's table, derived via immunoSEQ multiplex PCR, lists solely in-frame clones and lacks some. Of fewer than 85,000 clones listed, 91% are singletons. V shed 2 bases, J shed 4 bases, and the junction held 6 bases outside the gene matches. The germline V gene has CDR1 SGDLS and CDR2 YYNGEE. There are 15 residues in the CDR3. This receptor was taken from a man younger than 45 in good health. Sample: blood. V and J are TRBV9 and TRBJ1-2; TRBD1 matches 9 bases. CDR3 coding DNA: TGTGCCAGCAGCGTGGGGGGACAGGGAAGCTATGGCTACACCTTC. Translated: CASSVGGQGSYGYTF. Based on the CDR3 plus reference TRBV9 and TRBJ1-2, the full variable domain is DSGVTQTPKHLITATGQRVTLRCSPRSGDLSVYWYQQSLDQGLQFLIQYYNGEERAKGNILERFSAQQFPDLHSELNLSSLELGDSALYFCASSVGGQGSYGYTFGSGTRLTVV.